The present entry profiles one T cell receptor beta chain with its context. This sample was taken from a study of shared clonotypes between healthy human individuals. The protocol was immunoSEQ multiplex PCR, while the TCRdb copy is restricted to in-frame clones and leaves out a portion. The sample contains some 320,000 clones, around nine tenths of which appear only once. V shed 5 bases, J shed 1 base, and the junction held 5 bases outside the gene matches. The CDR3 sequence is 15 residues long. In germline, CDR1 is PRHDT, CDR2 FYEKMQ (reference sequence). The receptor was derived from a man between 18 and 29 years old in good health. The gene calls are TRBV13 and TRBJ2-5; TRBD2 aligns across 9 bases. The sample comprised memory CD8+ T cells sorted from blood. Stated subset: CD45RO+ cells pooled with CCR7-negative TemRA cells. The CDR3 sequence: CASSVGTSIQETQYF. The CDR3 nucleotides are TGTGCCAGCAGCGTCGGGACTAGCATCCAAGAGACCCAGTACTTC. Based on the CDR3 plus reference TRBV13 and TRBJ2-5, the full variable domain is AAGVIQSPRHLIKEKRETATLKCYPIPRHDTVYWYQQGPGQDPQFLISFYEKMQSDKGSIPDRFSAQQFSDYHSELNMSSLELGDSALYFCASSVGTSIQETQYFGPGTRLLVL.